The sample holds many counts of the clone carrying this T cell receptor (beta chain). Germline values: CDR1 ENHRY, CDR2 SYGVKD. With V trimmed by 5 bases and J by 3 bases, 11 bases remained unmatched. The CDR3 loop spans 16 amino acids. MiXCR, run by TCRdb on the RT-PCR reads, gives a single entry per CDR3 protein. Seen here are about 680,000 distinct CDR3 sequences, about 14% observed once, and the top ten hold roughly 3.9%. The sequence was obtained from a female donor in good health, serving as a healthy control. The chain recombines TRBV10-3 with TRBJ2-7; 9 bases agree with TRBD1. Sequencing was done on a sample of memory CD4+ T cells from blood. CDR3 sequence reads: CAISPAPGTGNYEQYF. The CDR3 bases are TGTGCCATCAGTCCGGCCCCCGGGACAGGGAACTACGAGCAGTACTTC.